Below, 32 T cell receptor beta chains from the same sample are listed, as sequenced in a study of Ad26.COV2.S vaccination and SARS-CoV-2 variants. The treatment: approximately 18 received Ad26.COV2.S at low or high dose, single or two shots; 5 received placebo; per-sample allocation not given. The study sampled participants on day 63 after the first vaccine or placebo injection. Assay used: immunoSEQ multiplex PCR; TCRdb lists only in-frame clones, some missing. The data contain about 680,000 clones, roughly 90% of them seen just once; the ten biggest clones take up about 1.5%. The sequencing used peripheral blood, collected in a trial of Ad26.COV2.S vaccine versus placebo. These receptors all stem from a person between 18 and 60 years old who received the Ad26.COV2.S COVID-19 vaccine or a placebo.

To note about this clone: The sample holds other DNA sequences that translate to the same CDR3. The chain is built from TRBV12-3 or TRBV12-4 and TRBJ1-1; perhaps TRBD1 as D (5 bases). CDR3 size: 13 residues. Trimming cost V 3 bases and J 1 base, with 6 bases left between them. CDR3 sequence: CASSLTENTEAFF. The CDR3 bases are TGTGCCAGCAGTTTGACAGAGAACACTGAAGCTTTCTTT.

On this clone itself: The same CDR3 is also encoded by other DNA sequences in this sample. As DNA, the CDR3 is TGTGCCAGCTCACCTCAGGGGGCCGAGACCCAGTACTTC. Translating gives CASSPQGAETQYF. The chain joins TRBV18 to TRBJ2-5; 8 nucleotides match TRBD1. Germline V gives CDR1 KGHSH, CDR2 LQKENI. After removal of 3 bases from V and 5 bases from J, the junction contained 2 bases not matched to a gene. The CDR3 runs 13 residues. Variable domain in full (rest from reference TRBV18 and TRBJ2-5): NAGVMQNPRHLVRRRGQEARLRCSPMKGHSHVYWYRQLPEEGLKFMVYLQKENIIDESGMPKERFSAEFPKEGPSILRIQQVVRGDSAAYFCASSPQGAETQYFGPGTRLLVL.

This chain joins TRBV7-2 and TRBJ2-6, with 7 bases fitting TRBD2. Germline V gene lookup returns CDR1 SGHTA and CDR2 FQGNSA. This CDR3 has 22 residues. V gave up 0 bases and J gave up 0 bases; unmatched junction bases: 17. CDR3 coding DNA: TGTGCCAGCAGCTTAGCCGGGAGGCGATACGAGCGACCCTCCTCTGGGGCCAACGTCCTGACTTTC. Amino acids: CASSLAGRRYERPSSGANVLTF.

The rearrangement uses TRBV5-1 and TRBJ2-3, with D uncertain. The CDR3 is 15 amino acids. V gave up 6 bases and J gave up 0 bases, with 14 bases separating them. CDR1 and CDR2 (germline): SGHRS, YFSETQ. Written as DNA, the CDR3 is TGCGCCAGCACCTCGACTGGCTTTAGCACAGATACGCAGTATTTT. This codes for CASTSTGFSTDTQYF.

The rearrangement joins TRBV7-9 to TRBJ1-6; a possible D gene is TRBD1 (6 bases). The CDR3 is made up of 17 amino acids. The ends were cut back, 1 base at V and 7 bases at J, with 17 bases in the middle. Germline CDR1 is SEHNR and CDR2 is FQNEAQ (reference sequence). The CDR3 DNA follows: TGTGCCAGCAGCTTAGATGGGTCAACAGGGATCAATTCACCCCTCCACTTT. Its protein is CASSLDGSTGINSPLHF.

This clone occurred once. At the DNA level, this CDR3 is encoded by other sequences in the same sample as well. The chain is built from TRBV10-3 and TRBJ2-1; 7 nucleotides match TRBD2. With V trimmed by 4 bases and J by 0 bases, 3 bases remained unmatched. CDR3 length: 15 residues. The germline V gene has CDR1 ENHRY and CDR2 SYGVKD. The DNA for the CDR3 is TGTGCCATCAGTGTAGGCGGGAGCTCCTACAATGAGCAGTTCTTC. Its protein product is CAISVGGSSYNEQFF.

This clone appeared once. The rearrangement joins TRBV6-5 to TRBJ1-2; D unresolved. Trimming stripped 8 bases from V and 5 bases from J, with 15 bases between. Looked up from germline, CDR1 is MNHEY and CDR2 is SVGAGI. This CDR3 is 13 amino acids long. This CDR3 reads CASARTSEYGYTF. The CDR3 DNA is TGTGCCAGCGCAAGGACGTCAGAGTATGGCTACACCTTC.

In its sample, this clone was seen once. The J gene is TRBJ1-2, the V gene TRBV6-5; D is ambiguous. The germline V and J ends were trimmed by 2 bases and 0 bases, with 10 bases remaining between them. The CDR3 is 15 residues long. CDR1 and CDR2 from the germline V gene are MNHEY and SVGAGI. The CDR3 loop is CASSYVGNANYGYTF. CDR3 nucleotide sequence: TGTGCCAGCAGTTACGTCGGGAACGCTAACTATGGCTACACCTTC.

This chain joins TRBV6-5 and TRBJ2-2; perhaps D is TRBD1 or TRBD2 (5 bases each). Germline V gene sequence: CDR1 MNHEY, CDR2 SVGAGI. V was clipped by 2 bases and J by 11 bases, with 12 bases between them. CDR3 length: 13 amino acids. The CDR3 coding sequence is TGTGCCAGCAGTTACCGGGACCGGGGCGAGCTGTTTTTT. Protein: CASSYRDRGELFF.

The DNA for the CDR3 is TGTGCCAGCAGCTTGGGAGGGGGCAGGTCCTTTAGCACTGAAGCTTTCTTT. This sequence encodes CASSLGGGRSFSTEAFF. This chain connects TRBV5-6 to TRBJ1-1; 7 nucleotides match TRBD1. The CDR3 contains 17 residues. Germline CDR1 SGHDT, CDR2 YYEEEE. V was pared by 0 bases and J by 4 bases, with 12 bases of the junction left unmatched.

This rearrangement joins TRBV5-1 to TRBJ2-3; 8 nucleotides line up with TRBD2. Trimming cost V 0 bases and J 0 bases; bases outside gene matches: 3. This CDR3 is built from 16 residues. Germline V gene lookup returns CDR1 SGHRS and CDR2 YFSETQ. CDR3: CASSLVRGASTDTQYF. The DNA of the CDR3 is TGCGCCAGCAGCTTGGTGCGGGGGGCTAGCACAGATACGCAGTATTTT.

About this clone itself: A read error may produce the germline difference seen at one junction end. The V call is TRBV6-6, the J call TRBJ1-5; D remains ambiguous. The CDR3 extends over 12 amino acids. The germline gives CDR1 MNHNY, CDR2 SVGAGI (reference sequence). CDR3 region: CASSFLNHPQHF. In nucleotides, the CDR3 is TGTGCCAGCAGTTTCTTGAATCATCCCCAGCATTTT.

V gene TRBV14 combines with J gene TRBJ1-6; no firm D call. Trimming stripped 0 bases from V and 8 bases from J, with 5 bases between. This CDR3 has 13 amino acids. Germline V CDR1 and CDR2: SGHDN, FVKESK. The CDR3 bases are TGTGCCAGCAGCCAAGATACGGATTCACCCCTCCACTTT. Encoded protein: CASSQDTDSPLHF. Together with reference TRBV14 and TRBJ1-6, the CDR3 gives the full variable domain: EAGVTQFPSHSVIEKGQTVTLRCDPISGHDNLYWYRRVMGKEIKFLLHFVKESKQDESGMPNNRFLAERTGGTYSTLKVQPAELEDSGVYFCASSQDTDSPLHFGNGTRLTVT.

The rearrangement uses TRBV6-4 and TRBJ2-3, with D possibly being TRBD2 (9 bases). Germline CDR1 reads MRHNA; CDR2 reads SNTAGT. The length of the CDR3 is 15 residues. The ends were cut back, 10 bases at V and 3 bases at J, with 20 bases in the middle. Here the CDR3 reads CATAGGTGGTDTQYF. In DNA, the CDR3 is TGTGCCACCGCGGGAGGGACAGGTGGGACAGATACGCAGTATTTT.

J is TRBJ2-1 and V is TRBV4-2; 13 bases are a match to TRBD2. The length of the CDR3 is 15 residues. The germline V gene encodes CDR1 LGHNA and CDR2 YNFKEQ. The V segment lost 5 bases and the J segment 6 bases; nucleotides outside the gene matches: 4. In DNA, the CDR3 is TGTGCCAGCAGCTTGACTAGCGGGGGGCCCAATGAGCAGTTCTTC. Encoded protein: CASSLTSGGPNEQFF.

The CDR3 region is CATSDSGRDNEQFF. In DNA, the CDR3 is TGTGCCACCAGTGATTCCGGGAGGGACAATGAGCAGTTCTTC. V gene TRBV24-1 combines with J gene TRBJ2-1; TRBD2 matches 8 bases. There are 14 residues in the CDR3. The ends lost 2 bases at V and 5 bases at J; junction bases unmatched: 1. CDR1 is KGHDR and CDR2 is SFDVKD in the germline V gene.

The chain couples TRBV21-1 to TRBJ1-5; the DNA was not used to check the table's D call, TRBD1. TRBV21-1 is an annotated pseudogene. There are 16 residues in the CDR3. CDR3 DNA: TGTGCCAGCAGCAAACAGGGGGACGCCCTCAATCAGCCCCAGCATTTT. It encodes CASSKQGDALNQPQHF.

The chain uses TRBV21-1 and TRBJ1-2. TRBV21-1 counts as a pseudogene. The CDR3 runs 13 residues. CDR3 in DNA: TGTGCCAGCAGCAAAGTCGGGGGGTATGGCTACACCTTC. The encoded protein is CASSKVGGYGYTF.

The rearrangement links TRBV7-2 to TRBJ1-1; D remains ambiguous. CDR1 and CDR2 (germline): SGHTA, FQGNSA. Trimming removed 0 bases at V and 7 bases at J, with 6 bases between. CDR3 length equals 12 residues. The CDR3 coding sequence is TGTGCCAGCAGCTTAGCGGTCAGTGAAGCTTTCTTT. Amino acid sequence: CASSLAVSEAFF.

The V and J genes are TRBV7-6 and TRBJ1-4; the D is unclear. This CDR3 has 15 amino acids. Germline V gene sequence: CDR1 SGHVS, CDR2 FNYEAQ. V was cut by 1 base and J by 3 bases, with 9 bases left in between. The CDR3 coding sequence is TGTGCCAGCAGCTTAGGGGCCCTCTCTAATGAAAAACTGTTTTTT. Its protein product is CASSLGALSNEKLFF.

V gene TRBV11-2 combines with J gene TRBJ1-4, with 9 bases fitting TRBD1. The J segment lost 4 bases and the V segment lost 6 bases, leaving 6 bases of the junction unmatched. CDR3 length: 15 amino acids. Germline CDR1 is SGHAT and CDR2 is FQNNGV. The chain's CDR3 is CASRRPGQGNEKLFF. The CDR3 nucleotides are TGTGCCAGCAGGCGACCGGGACAGGGTAATGAAAAACTGTTTTTT.

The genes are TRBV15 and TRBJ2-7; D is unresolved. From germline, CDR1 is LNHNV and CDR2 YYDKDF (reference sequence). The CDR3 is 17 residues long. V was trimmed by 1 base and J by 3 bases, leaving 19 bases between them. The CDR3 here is CATSRVLVGSRIYEQYF. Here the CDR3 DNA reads TGTGCCACCAGCAGAGTTTTGGTGGGTTCGCGGATCTACGAGCAGTACTTC.

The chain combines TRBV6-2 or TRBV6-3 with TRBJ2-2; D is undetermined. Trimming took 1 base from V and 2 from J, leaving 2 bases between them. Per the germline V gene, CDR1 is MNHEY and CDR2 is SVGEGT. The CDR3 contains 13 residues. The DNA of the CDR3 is TGTGCCAGCAGTTACTACAACACCGGGGAGCTGTTTTTT. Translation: CASSYYNTGELFF.

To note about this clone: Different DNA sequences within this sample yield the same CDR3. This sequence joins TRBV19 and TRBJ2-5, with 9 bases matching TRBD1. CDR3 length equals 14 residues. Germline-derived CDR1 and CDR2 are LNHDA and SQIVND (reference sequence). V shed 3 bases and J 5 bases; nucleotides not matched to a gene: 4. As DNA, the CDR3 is TGTGCCAGTAGTATCGGGACAGGGAGGGAGACCCAGTACTTC. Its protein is CASSIGTGRETQYF.

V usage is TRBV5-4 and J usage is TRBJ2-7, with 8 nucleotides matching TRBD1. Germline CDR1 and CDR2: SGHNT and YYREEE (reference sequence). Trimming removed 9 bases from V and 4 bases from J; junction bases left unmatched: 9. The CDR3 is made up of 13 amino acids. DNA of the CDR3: TGTGCCATCTCCGGGACAGGAGATTACGAGCAGTACTTC. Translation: CAISGTGDYEQYF.

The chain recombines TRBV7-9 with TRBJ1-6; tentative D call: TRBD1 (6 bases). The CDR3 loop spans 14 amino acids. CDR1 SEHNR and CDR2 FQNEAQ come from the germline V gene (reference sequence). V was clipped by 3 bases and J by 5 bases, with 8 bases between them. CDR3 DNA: TGTGCCAGCAGCTTCGGGGGCGATAATTCACCCCTCCACTTT. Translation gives CASSFGGDNSPLHF.

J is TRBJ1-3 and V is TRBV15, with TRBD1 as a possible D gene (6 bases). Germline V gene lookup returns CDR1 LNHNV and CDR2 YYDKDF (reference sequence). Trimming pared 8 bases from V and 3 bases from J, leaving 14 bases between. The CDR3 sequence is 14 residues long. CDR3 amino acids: CATPLGALGNTIYF. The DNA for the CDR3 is TGTGCCACCCCTTTGGGGGCTCTTGGAAACACCATATATTTT.

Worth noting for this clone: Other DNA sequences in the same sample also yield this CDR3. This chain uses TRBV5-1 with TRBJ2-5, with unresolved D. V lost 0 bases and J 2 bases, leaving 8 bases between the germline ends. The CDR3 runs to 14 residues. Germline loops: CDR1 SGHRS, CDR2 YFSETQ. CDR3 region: CASSLALGQETQYF. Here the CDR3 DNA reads TGCGCCAGCAGCTTGGCTCTAGGACAAGAGACCCAGTACTTC. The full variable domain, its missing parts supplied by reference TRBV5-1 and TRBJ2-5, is KAGVTQTPRYLIKTRGQQVTLSCSPISGHRSVSWYQQTPGQGLQFLFEYFSETQRNKGNFPGRFSGRQFSNSRSEMNVSTLELGDSALYLCASSLALGQETQYFGPGTRLLVL.

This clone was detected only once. The CDR3 sequence is CASSREQATGELFF. CDR3 DNA sequence: TGTGCCAGCAGCCGGGAACAGGCGACAGGGGAGCTGTTTTTT. The J gene is TRBJ2-2, the V gene TRBV7-8; D may match TRBD1 or TRBD2 (5 bases each). The CDR3 runs to 14 residues. The V gene lost 5 bases and the J gene lost 8 bases, with 15 bases spanning the gap. Germline V CDR1 and CDR2: SGHVS, FQNEAQ. Drawing the rest from reference TRBV7-8 and TRBJ2-2, the complete variable domain is GAGVSQSPRYKVAKRGQDVALRCDPISGHVSLFWYQQALGQGPEFLTYFQNEAQLDKSGLPSDRFFAERPEGSVSTLKIQRTQQEDSAVYLCASSREQATGELFFGEGSRLTVL.

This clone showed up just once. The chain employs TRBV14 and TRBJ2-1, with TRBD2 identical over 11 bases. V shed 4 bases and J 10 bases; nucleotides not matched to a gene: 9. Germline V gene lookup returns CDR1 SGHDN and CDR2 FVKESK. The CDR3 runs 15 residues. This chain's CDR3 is CASSRVAGGLGEQFF. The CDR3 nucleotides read TGTGCCAGCAGCCGAGTAGCGGGGGGGCTAGGGGAGCAGTTCTTC. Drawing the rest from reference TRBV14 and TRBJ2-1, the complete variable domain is EAGVTQFPSHSVIEKGQTVTLRCDPISGHDNLYWYRRVMGKEIKFLLHFVKESKQDESGMPNNRFLAERTGGTYSTLKVQPAELEDSGVYFCASSRVAGGLGEQFFGPGTRLTVL.

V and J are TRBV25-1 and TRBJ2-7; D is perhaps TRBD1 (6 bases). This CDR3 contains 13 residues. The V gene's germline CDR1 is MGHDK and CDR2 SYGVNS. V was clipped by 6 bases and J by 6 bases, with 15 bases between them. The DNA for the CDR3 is TGTGCCAGCAGCCTGGGGGCGCGGAGCGAGCAGTACTTC. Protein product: CASSLGARSEQYF.

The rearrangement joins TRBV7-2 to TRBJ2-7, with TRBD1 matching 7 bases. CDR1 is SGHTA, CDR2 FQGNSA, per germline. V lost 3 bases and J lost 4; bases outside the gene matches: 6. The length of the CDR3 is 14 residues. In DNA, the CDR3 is TGTGCCAGCAGCTTCTCTCCGGGACAGTACGAGCAGTACTTC. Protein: CASSFSPGQYEQYF.